Presented here are 28 T cell receptor beta chains from one specimen sequenced in a study of blood T cell repertoires in COVID-19. Clones were read by immunoSEQ multiplex PCR, and TCRdb kept only the in-frame ones, dropping some. The sample has under 200,000 clones, 75% to 95% seen once. What was sequenced was peripheral blood. The receptors derive from a man between 45 and 60 years old with acute or convalescent COVID-19.

V and J are TRBV7-9 and TRBJ1-4; TRBD1 matches at 9 bases. The junction had 8 bases not matched to a gene; V was cut back by 4 bases and J by 8 bases. Germline V gives CDR1 SEHNR, CDR2 FQNEAQ (reference sequence). The CDR3 runs to 15 residues. CDR3 sequence (DNA): TGTGCCAGCAGCTATGTCCGGGACAGGGACGAAAAACTGTTTTTT. This gives the protein CASSYVRDRDEKLFF.

This rearrangement joins TRBV6-5 to TRBJ2-1; 8 bases are shared with TRBD1. J lost 7 bases, V lost 6 bases, and 11 bases had no gene match. Germline V gene sequence: CDR1 MNHEY, CDR2 SVGAGI. The CDR3 runs 15 residues. The CDR3 DNA is TGTGCCAGCAGAAAGGGACAGGTTAGAATAAATGAGCAGTTCTTC. Its protein is CASRKGQVRINEQFF.

This clone was counted a single time. The chain joins TRBV9 to TRBJ2-5, with TRBD2 identical over 12 bases. The CDR3 runs 16 residues. V was pared by 0 bases and J by 5 bases, with 5 bases of the junction left unmatched. Germline V gives CDR1 SGDLS, CDR2 YYNGEE. Here the CDR3 reads CASSVGLAGGLETQYF. DNA of the CDR3: TGTGCCAGCAGCGTAGGTCTAGCGGGGGGGCTGGAGACCCAGTACTTC.

The chain employs TRBV10-3 and TRBJ2-1; no definite D call. The V end was cut by 0 bases, the J end by 8 bases, with 11 bases between. The V gene's germline CDR1 is ENHRY and CDR2 SYGVKD. This CDR3 comprises 14 residues. CDR3 residues: CAISESTLRDEQFF. CDR3 nucleotides: TGTGCCATCAGTGAGTCGACTCTACGTGATGAGCAGTTCTTC.

V is TRBV7-9 and J is TRBJ1-2; D ambiguous. The V gene lost 4 bases and the J gene lost 4 bases, with 19 bases spanning the gap. CDR1 SEHNR and CDR2 FQNEAQ come from the germline V gene (reference sequence). This CDR3 is built from 16 residues. The CDR3 DNA is TGTGCCAGCAGCTCACTAATCGGCTGGCCGACCTATGGCTACACCTTC. This sequence encodes CASSSLIGWPTYGYTF.

Worth noting for this clone: Other DNA sequences in this specimen translate into the identical CDR3. The chain has TRBV5-1 and TRBJ1-4, with D hard to call. The CDR3 contains 15 residues. V lost 0 bases to trimming and J lost 5 bases, with 11 bases between them. From germline, CDR1 is SGHRS and CDR2 YFSETQ. The CDR3 DNA reads TGCGCCAGCAGCTTGGGTGGTACCGGGAATGAAAAACTGTTTTTT. As protein: CASSLGGTGNEKLFF. The full variable domain, with the rest looked up from reference TRBV5-1 and TRBJ1-4, is KAGVTQTPRYLIKTRGQQVTLSCSPISGHRSVSWYQQTPGQGLQFLFEYFSETQRNKGNFPGRFSGRQFSNSRSEMNVSTLELGDSALYLCASSLGGTGNEKLFFGSGTQLSVL.

The chain is built from TRBV18 and TRBJ2-1, with 10 bases aligning to TRBD2. Germline loops: CDR1 KGHSH, CDR2 LQKENI. J gave up 6 bases and V 3 bases, and 5 bases lay outside the gene matches. This CDR3 has 15 amino acids. The CDR3 region is CASSPGAGGSNEQFF. The CDR3 DNA is TGTGCCAGCTCACCGGGAGCGGGAGGGAGCAATGAGCAGTTCTTC. The full variable domain, completed using reference TRBV18 and TRBJ2-1, is NAGVMQNPRHLVRRRGQEARLRCSPMKGHSHVYWYRQLPEEGLKFMVYLQKENIIDESGMPKERFSAEFPKEGPSILRIQQVVRGDSAAYFCASSPGAGGSNEQFFGPGTRLTVL.

Only one count was recorded for this clone. This chain connects TRBV7-3 to TRBJ2-3; possible D gene TRBD2, 5 bases. CDR1 SGHTA and CDR2 FQGTGA come from the germline V gene. The length of the CDR3 is 16 residues. Trimming removed 0 bases at V and 0 bases at J, with 10 bases between. The CDR3 reads CASSLTVTISTDTQYF. In DNA form, the CDR3 reads TGTGCCAGCAGCTTAACGGTGACTATAAGCACAGATACGCAGTATTTT.

CDR3 protein: CASSSREGSGYTF. The DNA for the CDR3 is TGTGCCAGCTCCTCTCGGGAGGGTTCGGGCTACACCTTC. The chain has TRBV6-5 and TRBJ1-2, with no clear D. There are 13 residues in the CDR3. V was shortened by 8 bases and J by 8 bases, with 18 bases between the two germline ends. Germline V gene lookup returns CDR1 MNHEY and CDR2 SVGAGI.

The V call is TRBV20-1, the J call TRBJ2-5; 7 bases line up with TRBD2. V lost 3 bases and J lost 5; bases outside the gene matches: 6. Germline V gene lookup returns CDR1 DFQATT and CDR2 SNEGSKA (reference sequence). CDR3 length equals 13 residues. CDR3 in DNA: TGCAGTGCTAGTGCGGGGGTGGTGGAGACCCAGTACTTC. Its translation is CSASAGVVETQYF.

The chain recombines TRBV30 with TRBJ1-6; the match to TRBD1 covers 9 bases. Germline V gives CDR1 GTSNPN, CDR2 SVGIG (reference sequence). The CDR3 consists of 15 residues. The J segment lost 10 bases and the V segment lost 0 bases, leaving 7 bases of the junction unmatched. CDR3 in amino acids: CAWSVRGQGSSPLHF. The CDR3 DNA is TGTGCCTGGAGTGTACGGGGACAGGGCAGCTCACCCCTCCACTTT.

The chain couples TRBV10-2 to TRBJ2-1; TRBD2 matches 16 bases. Germline values: CDR1 WSHSY, CDR2 SAAADI. V was pared by 4 bases and J by 3 bases, with 9 bases of the junction left unmatched. CDR3 length equals 19 residues. The CDR3 nucleotides are TGCGCCAGCAGTGCCCCGGGACTAGCGGGGGGGGTTTTCTACAATGAGCAGTTCTTC. It translates to CASSAPGLAGGVFYNEQFF.

CDR3 region: CASSETYEQYF. The CDR3 DNA reads as TGTGCCAGCAGTGAGACCTACGAGCAGTACTTC. The chain links TRBV28 to TRBJ2-7, with D unclear. The CDR3 runs 11 residues. Trimming stripped 5 bases from V and 2 bases from J, with 4 bases between. The V gene's germline CDR1 is MDHEN and CDR2 SYDVKM.

This sequence joins TRBV7-3 and TRBJ2-5; TRBD1 aligns across 7 bases. Germline V gene data show CDR1 as SGHTA and CDR2 as FQGTGA. The J segment lost 2 bases and the V segment lost 6 bases, leaving 3 bases of the junction unmatched. This CDR3 is 13 amino acids long. CDR3 region: CASSRGQQETQYF. The CDR3 nucleotides read TGTGCCAGCAGTCGGGGACAGCAAGAGACCCAGTACTTC.

The CDR3 is CASSALAGVETQYF. The CDR3 nucleotides are TGCGCCAGCAGCGCACTAGCGGGGGTGGAGACCCAGTACTTC. This sequence joins TRBV4-1 and TRBJ2-5; 11 bases map to TRBD2. CDR3 length: 14 amino acids. Germline assignment: CDR1 MGHRA and CDR2 YSYEKL. V was pared by 5 bases and J by 5 bases, with 4 bases of the junction left unmatched.

The chain joins TRBV27 to TRBJ2-1; 11 positions agree with TRBD2. Germline-derived CDR1 and CDR2 are MNHEY and SMNVEV (reference sequence). This CDR3 is 17 amino acids long. Trimming took 7 bases from V and 3 from J; bases not matched to a gene: 11. The CDR3 region has the DNA TGTGCCAGCATGTATCTGTTGACTAGCGGGGTCTACAATGAGCAGTTCTTC. This gives the protein CASMYLLTSGVYNEQFF.

This clone occurred a few times. The V and J genes are TRBV28 and TRBJ2-7; 7 bases match TRBD1. V shed 5 bases, J shed 2 bases, and the junction held 9 bases outside the gene matches. Germline assignment: CDR1 MDHEN and CDR2 SYDVKM. This CDR3 spans 15 amino acids. CDR3 residues: CASSIRGQSAYEQYF. In DNA form, the CDR3 reads TGTGCCAGCAGTATCCGGGGACAGTCTGCCTACGAGCAGTACTTC.

Points on this clone: The junction shows a germline mismatch at one end, possibly a read error. The chain carries TRBV28 and TRBJ2-1; 11 nucleotides agree with TRBD2. This CDR3 has 13 residues. The germline V gene encodes CDR1 MDHEN and CDR2 SYDVKM. The CDR3 DNA reads as TGTGCCAGCAGTTTGTTAGCGGGAGGGCCGTGGGTCTTC. Translating it yields CASSLLAGGPWVF.

This rearrangement joins TRBV3-1 (or the pseudogene TRBV3-2) to TRBJ2-3; D might be TRBD2 (5 bases). The CDR3 covers 14 residues. Germline assignment: CDR1 LGHDT and CDR2 YNNKEL (reference sequence). V was clipped by 0 bases and J by 4 bases, with 8 bases between them. CDR3 in DNA: TGTGCCAGCAGCCAAGAGCTACTAGCAGATACGCAGTATTTT. Its translation: CASSQELLADTQYF.

The rearrangement links TRBV4-3 to TRBJ2-1; 9 positions agree with TRBD2. Germline assignment: CDR1 LGHNA and CDR2 YSLEER. V lost 0 bases, J lost 8 bases, and 14 bases stayed unmatched. There are 18 residues in the CDR3. As DNA, the CDR3 is TGCGCCAGCAGCCAAGATCTGCCAGGACTAGCGACATCCGATGAGCAGTTCTTC. It yields the protein CASSQDLPGLATSDEQFF.

The J gene is TRBJ2-1, the V gene TRBV9, with TRBD2 matching over 11 bases. V shed 2 bases and J 5 bases; nucleotides not matched to a gene: 3. Per the germline V gene, CDR1 is SGDLS and CDR2 is YYNGEE. The CDR3 sequence is 15 residues long. The CDR3 DNA reads TGTGCCAGCAGCGTTCTAGCGGGGGGAAACAATGAGCAGTTCTTC. Translating it yields CASSVLAGGNNEQFF.

The V and J genes are TRBV7-2 and TRBJ1-4; no firm D call. CDR1 SGHTA and CDR2 FQGNSA come from the germline V gene. This CDR3 region has 15 residues. V lost 3 bases and J 0 bases, leaving 8 bases between the germline ends. This chain's CDR3 is CASSLTRATNEKLFF. Written as DNA, the CDR3 is TGTGCCAGCAGCTTGACTCGTGCAACTAATGAAAAACTGTTTTTT.

V gene TRBV28 combines with J gene TRBJ2-6, with 9 bases that match TRBD1. V dropped 5 bases and J dropped 0; count of bases not matched to a gene: 5. The germline CDR1 and CDR2 sequences are MDHEN and SYDVKM. The CDR3 totals 17 residues. CDR3 protein: CASSIGQGYSGANVLTF. CDR3 nucleotides: TGTGCCAGCAGTATTGGACAGGGGTACTCTGGGGCCAACGTCCTGACTTTC.

Points on this clone: One end of the junction does not line up with germline, which may come from a read error. This chain links TRBV19 with TRBJ2-1, with 8 bases aligning to TRBD1. Germline V CDR1 and CDR2: LNHDA, SQIVND (reference sequence). This CDR3 spans 15 amino acids. The CDR3 nucleotides read TGTGCAAGTAGTGGGGGGCAGGGGGCACCCAATGAGCAGTTCTTC. This encodes CASSGGQGAPNEQFF.

V and J are TRBV19 and TRBJ1-6; 7 positions agree with TRBD1. Germline V gene data show CDR1 as LNHDA and CDR2 as SQIVND (reference sequence). CDR3 length equals 16 residues. Losses at the gene ends were 8 bases for V and 4 bases for J; bases not matched to a gene: 11. CDR3 DNA: TGTGCCAGTTCAATTAGACAGGGCCGATATAATTCACCCCTCCACTTT. Amino acids: CASSIRQGRYNSPLHF.

The chain employs TRBV4-1 and TRBJ2-2; 12 bases align to TRBD2. Trimming at V came to 3 bases and at J to 6 bases, leaving 5 bases not matched to a gene. This CDR3 has 16 residues. The germline V gene encodes CDR1 MGHRA and CDR2 YSYEKL. CDR3 sequence reads: CASSHASGGAPGELFF. The CDR3 DNA follows: TGCGCCAGCAGCCACGCTAGCGGGGGGGCACCCGGGGAGCTGTTTTTT.

The rearrangement uses TRBV27 and TRBJ2-7, with D perhaps matching TRBD2 (6 bases). The CDR3 is 14 amino acids. From germline, CDR1 is MNHEY and CDR2 SMNVEV (reference sequence). V lost 5 bases and J lost 2, with 13 bases in between. The CDR3 reads CASSDSGTPYEQYF. CDR3 nucleotide sequence: TGTGCCAGCAGTGATAGCGGAACCCCCTACGAGCAGTACTTC.

The chain employs TRBV4-1 and TRBJ2-2; tentative D call: TRBD2 (6 bases). V was shortened by 5 bases and J by 1 base, with 14 bases between the two germline ends. Germline assignment: CDR1 MGHRA and CDR2 YSYEKL. This CDR3 region has 16 residues. For the CDR3, the DNA is TGCGCCAGCAGCTACCGGGGGAGCGGGAACACCGGGGAGCTGTTTTTT. Residues: CASSYRGSGNTGELFF.